This T cell receptor beta chain was documented in a study of OX40 agonist ivuxolimab in advanced cancers. The overall study: The patients received agonistic anti-OX40 (CD134) antibody ivuxolimab. It was permissible to have had prior anti-PD-1, anti-PD-L1 or anti-CTLA-4 therapy, and around 40% had some.

Study-level results: At doses 0.1 to 3.0 mg/kg, CD4+ and CD8+ clones expanded. Certain nonresponding patients likewise had low normalized T-cell clonal expansion.

Sequenced by immunoSEQ multiplex PCR; TCRdb stores in-frame clones only, minus some. This table has fewer than 15,000 clones, roughly 84% appearing once. V shed 3 bases and J shed 2 bases, with 13 bases lying between them. This CDR3 is built from 15 residues. Per germline, CDR1 SGDLS and CDR2 YYNGEE. Concerning this clone itself: Its specificity is not known.

The chain employs TRBV9 and TRBJ2-3; D possibly uses TRBD1 or TRBD2 (5 bases each). The receptor comes from an adult with an advanced solid tumor such as melanoma, head and neck, liver or kidney cancer. Sequencing was performed on CD4+ or CD8+ T cells sorted from blood, taken in a trial of the OX40 agonist ivuxolimab. CDR3 sequence (DNA): TGTGCCAGCAGCGCCGGGACGGCTCCCACAGATACGCAGTATTTT. Amino acid sequence: CASSAGTAPTDTQYF.